This entry is about one TCR beta chain. Its target is not known. The germline V and J ends were trimmed by 0 bases and 0 bases, with 11 bases remaining between them. Germline V CDR1 and CDR2: SGDLS, YYNGEE. This CDR3 is built from 16 residues. TCRdb's copy holds only in-frame clones and misses some; the assay was immunoSEQ multiplex PCR. The data hold 2 million to 2.5 million clones, with approximately 94% observed a single time. The sample is drawn from a study of shared clonotypes between healthy human individuals. Study conclusions and caveats: Naive CD4 clonotype sharing across a few donors was approximately 5.2%.

Those who donated were healthy HIV-negative adults, with no recent acute infections or vaccinations reported. Every donor, a Caucasian adult, lived in Nashville, Tennessee. The chain links TRBV9 to TRBJ2-3, with D unresolved. Input material: naive CD4+ T cells sorted from blood. Described subset: CD45RA+ positively selected. The TCR sequence derives from a young man in good health. CDR3 sequence (DNA): TGTGCCAGCAGCGTAGAGGGTAGCACTAGCACAGATACGCAGTATTTT. It specifies CASSVEGSTSTDTQYF.